This T cell receptor beta chain emerged from a study of cytotoxic CD8 clonotypes in ibrutinib-treated CLL. Study at large: Partial responses totalled about 25 and complete responses 2; after median roughly 68 months, roughly 14 remained remitted and roughly twelve progressed.

CDR3 size: 11 residues. In germline, CDR1 is SGHDT, CDR2 YYEEEE. Trimming removed 3 bases at V and 6 bases at J, with 4 bases between. Whole-study results and caveats: Sustained-remission and progressing patients had different sampling times.

Profiling relied on immunoSEQ multiplex PCR, and the TCRdb table lists in-frame clones only, not all of them. The repertoire holds roughly 170,000 clones, 70% to 85% seen once, with 4.6% in the top ten. Only a few counts were recorded for this clone. The antigen remains undetermined. Specimen: PBMCs, collected after 24 months of ibrutinib treatment. This sequence was found in a human donor with chronic lymphocytic leukemia. This rearrangement joins TRBV5-6 to TRBJ2-1, with no clear D. The DNA of the CDR3 is TGTGCCAGCAGCTGGCGCAATGAGCAGTTCTTC. It is translated as CASSWRNEQFF.